The 29 T cell receptor beta chains reported below all come from one sample, sequenced in a study of cytomegalovirus exposure and HLA in healthy donors. Both 60 Vbeta primers and 13 Jbeta primers went into the PCR. Some clones are missing from TCRdb's copy, which holds only in-frame ones; the method was immunoSEQ multiplex PCR. The sample has 100,000 to 150,000 clones, 83% seen once. Sequences were obtained from PBMCs. All receptors derive from a woman between 40 and 50 years old in good health and CMV-seropositive.

The V gene is TRBV9, the J gene TRBJ2-3; D may be TRBD2 (6 bases). The CDR3 has 15 amino acids. Trimming left V 6 bases short and J 3 bases short, with 17 bases between. Germline loops: CDR1 SGDLS, CDR2 YYNGEE. In DNA, the CDR3 is TGTGCCAGCACCGTCGGAGGGGATGGGACAGATACGCAGTATTTT. Protein: CASTVGGDGTDTQYF.

J is TRBJ2-7 and V is TRBV6-1, with TRBD1 identical over 7 bases. The CDR3 contains 12 residues. The V and J ends lost 5 bases and 5 bases, in that order; junction bases with no gene match: 3. Germline V lookup: CDR1 MNHNS, CDR2 SASEGT. This chain's CDR3 is CASSLRGNEQYF. The DNA of the CDR3 is TGTGCCAGCAGTCTCAGGGGGAACGAGCAGTACTTC.

The chain uses TRBV30 and TRBJ1-6, with D tentatively TRBD1 (6 bases). Germline values: CDR1 GTSNPN, CDR2 SVGIG (reference sequence). Trimming pared 4 bases from V and 5 bases from J, leaving 12 bases between. The CDR3 covers 14 residues. This chain's CDR3 is CAWIGQSNNSPLHF. CDR3 nucleotide sequence: TGTGCCTGGATCGGACAGAGTAATAATTCACCCCTCCACTTT.

The chain carries TRBV29-1 and TRBJ2-5; 7 bases map to TRBD1. Unmatched junction bases numbered 15, after V lost 6 bases and J lost 5 bases. The germline gives CDR1 SQVTM, CDR2 ANQGSEA. The CDR3 extends over 15 amino acids. CDR3 DNA sequence: TGCAGCGTCAGGGGTGGGCCAGGGGGTGCGGAGACCCAGTACTTC. Residues: CSVRGGPGGAETQYF.

The V call is TRBV10-3, the J call TRBJ1-2; no clear D. Germline CDR1 reads ENHRY; CDR2 reads SYGVKD. V lost 8 bases and J lost 7, with 17 bases in between. CDR3 length equals 13 residues. The CDR3: CAIAGLREGGYTF. CDR3 in DNA: TGTGCCATCGCGGGCCTGAGGGAAGGTGGCTACACCTTC.

The rearrangement joins TRBV6-1 to TRBJ1-2; D uncertain. Germline loops: CDR1 MNHNS, CDR2 SASEGT. The CDR3 is made up of 16 amino acids. Trimming shortened V by 2 bases and J by 2 bases, and 15 bases separated the two germline ends. The CDR3 nucleotides are TGTGCCAGCAGTGAACGTGGAGGTTTCGACAACTATGGCTACACCTTC. This translates into CASSERGGFDNYGYTF.

There are a few counts of this clone. The rearrangement joins TRBV19 to TRBJ2-7, with 16 nucleotides matching TRBD2. CDR1 and CDR2 (germline): LNHDA, SQIVND (reference sequence). The CDR3 is made up of 19 amino acids. J gave up 5 bases and V 5 bases, and 15 bases lay outside the gene matches. The CDR3 bases are TGTGCCAGTAGTTCCTTTGTCGGCTCGGGACTAGCGGGAGGGAACGAGCAGTACTTC. It is translated as CASSSFVGSGLAGGNEQYF.

The chain joins TRBV11-3 to TRBJ2-1, with TRBD1 matching 8 bases. The germline V gene encodes CDR1 SGHNT and CDR2 YENEEA. The CDR3 extends over 16 amino acids. V shed 3 bases and J 5 bases; nucleotides not matched to a gene: 9. CDR3 region: CASSFDRGSPHNEQFF. CDR3 in DNA: TGTGCCAGCAGCTTCGACAGGGGATCACCCCACAATGAGCAGTTCTTC.

The chain has TRBV5-1 and TRBJ2-3; the D is unclear. The CDR3 has 16 amino acids. V lost 3 bases to trimming and J lost 4 bases, with 18 bases between them. The germline CDR1 and CDR2 sequences are SGHRS and YFSETQ. CDR3 in amino acids: CASSSRLDLRADTQYF. The CDR3 DNA follows: TGCGCCAGCAGCTCGAGACTTGACCTTCGGGCAGATACGCAGTATTTT.

This clone has just a few counts. This sequence joins TRBV5-4 and TRBJ1-1; the match to TRBD1 covers 7 bases. J lost 1 base, V lost 2 bases, and 8 bases had no gene match. The V gene's germline CDR1 is SGHNT and CDR2 YYREEE (reference sequence). The CDR3 runs to 16 residues. The DNA for the CDR3 is TGTGCCAGCAGCTTCGAGGGGACAGCTTCGAACACTGAAGCTTTCTTT. This sequence encodes CASSFEGTASNTEAFF.

The chain carries TRBV27 and TRBJ2-5, with a possible D match to TRBD2 (6 bases). In germline, CDR1 is MNHEY, CDR2 SMNVEV (reference sequence). Trimming cost V 2 bases and J 7 bases, with 11 bases left between them. The CDR3 runs to 13 residues. The CDR3 nucleotides read TGTGCCAGCAGTTTAGTGGGGGGAGGGACCCAGTACTTC. It codes for CASSLVGGGTQYF.

This clone was detected once. The CDR3 nucleotides read TGTGCCAGTAGTACGACTAGCGGGAGGGCCGGTAGAACAGATACGCAGTATTTT. Residues: CASSTTSGRAGRTDTQYF. The chain has TRBV19 and TRBJ2-3; 14 bases match TRBD2. The CDR3 consists of 18 residues. The V segment lost 4 bases and the J segment 3 bases; nucleotides outside the gene matches: 9. Germline-derived CDR1 and CDR2 are LNHDA and SQIVND (reference sequence). The full variable domain, its missing parts supplied by reference TRBV19 and TRBJ2-3, is DGGITQSPKYLFRKEGQNVTLSCEQNLNHDAMYWYRQDPGQGLRLIYYSQIVNDFQKGDIAEGYSVSREKKESFPLTVTSAQKNPTAFYLCASSTTSGRAGRTDTQYFGPGTRLTVL.

The V and J genes are TRBV7-9 and TRBJ1-1; possibly TRBD1 for D (6 bases). Trimming removed 1 base from V and 1 base from J, with 13 bases in between. The CDR3 runs to 16 residues. Germline V gene data show CDR1 as SEHNR and CDR2 as FQNEAQ (reference sequence). The CDR3 bases are TGTGCCAGCAGCTTAGGGGACACAGGAGGGAACACTGAAGCTTTCTTT. Its translation is CASSLGDTGGNTEAFF.

The count of this clone is one. V is TRBV10-2 and J is TRBJ1-1, with 8 bases aligning to TRBD1. Germline trimming cut 6 bases from V and 5 bases from J; bases unmatched to any gene: 8. The CDR3 consists of 14 residues. Per the germline V gene, CDR1 is WSHSY and CDR2 is SAAADI. The CDR3, as DNA: TGCGCCAGCAGCAACCAGGGGGCTGAGACTGAAGCTTTCTTT. Translated: CASSNQGAETEAFF.

This rearrangement joins TRBV12-1 to TRBJ1-5; the DNA was not used to check the table's D call, TRBD1. TRBV12-1 is designated a pseudogene. The CDR3 is 14 residues long. CDR3 loop: CASSFGTVDQPQHF. The CDR3 DNA reads as TGTGCCAGCAGCTTTGGGACAGTAGACCAGCCCCAGCATTTT.

The chain carries TRBV27 and TRBJ2-3, with a possible D match to TRBD2 (6 bases). The V gene lost 3 bases and the J gene lost 5 bases, with 18 bases spanning the gap. The CDR3 has 16 residues. The germline gives CDR1 MNHEY, CDR2 SMNVEV (reference sequence). CDR3 sequence (DNA): TGTGCCAGCAGTTTTGATCGGGAGTATCTTATAGATACGCAGTATTTT. Protein: CASSFDREYLIDTQYF.

The chain employs TRBV28 and TRBJ1-2; D is uncertain. The CDR3 consists of 14 residues. The germline gives CDR1 MDHEN, CDR2 SYDVKM. Trimming stripped 5 bases from V and 4 bases from J, with 14 bases between. The CDR3 protein is CASSTRRDTYGYTF. The CDR3 DNA follows: TGTGCCAGCAGTACCCGTCGGGATACCTATGGCTACACCTTC.

V usage is TRBV5-6 and J usage is TRBJ1-1; D might be TRBD1 (5 bases). Trimming stripped 0 bases from V and 10 bases from J, with 10 bases between. CDR1 is SGHDT, CDR2 YYEEEE, per germline. The CDR3 runs to 12 residues. CDR3 region: CASSLALGAAFF. The CDR3 coding sequence is TGTGCCAGCAGCTTGGCCCTAGGGGCAGCTTTCTTT. The full variable domain, rest sourced from reference TRBV5-6 and TRBJ1-1, is DAGVTQSPTHLIKTRGQQVTLRCSPKSGHDTVSWYQQALGQGPQFIFQYYEEEERQRGNFPDRFSGHQFPNYSSELNVNALLLGDSALYLCASSLALGAAFFGQGTRLTVV.

This chain connects TRBV6-1 to TRBJ1-1, with D uncertain. Germline V gene sequence: CDR1 MNHNS, CDR2 SASEGT. The CDR3 contains 13 residues. V shed 4 bases and J shed 3 bases, with 9 bases lying between them. The CDR3 region has the DNA TGTGCCAGCAGTGCAATTCGGGACACTGAAGCTTTCTTT. Translated, it gives CASSAIRDTEAFF.

J is TRBJ2-7 and V is TRBV5-6; D uncertain. Trimming took 0 bases from V and 3 from J, leaving 4 bases between them. CDR3 size: 12 residues. Germline CDR1 is SGHDT and CDR2 is YYEEEE. In nucleotides, the CDR3 is TGTGCCAGCAGCTTGGCCTTCTACGAGCAGTACTTC. Amino acids: CASSLAFYEQYF.

V gene TRBV28 combines with J gene TRBJ2-3; 7 bases map to TRBD1. Losses at the gene ends were 5 bases for V and 0 bases for J; bases not matched to a gene: 8. Germline-derived CDR1 and CDR2 are MDHEN and SYDVKM. The CDR3 contains 16 residues. Here the CDR3 DNA reads TGTGCCAGCAGTCCACCCCAGGGGGTGAGCACAGATACGCAGTATTTT. Amino acids: CASSPPQGVSTDTQYF. The full variable domain, with the rest looked up from reference TRBV28 and TRBJ2-3, is DVKVTQSSRYLVKRTGEKVFLECVQDMDHENMFWYRQDPGLGLRLIYFSYDVKMKEKGDIPEGYSVSREKKERFSLILESASTNQTSMYLCASSPPQGVSTDTQYFGPGTRLTVL.

The rearrangement links TRBV9 to TRBJ1-6; possible D gene TRBD1, 5 bases. The CDR3 runs to 16 residues. Per germline, CDR1 SGDLS and CDR2 YYNGEE. V lost 0 bases, J lost 9 bases, and 16 bases lay in between. CDR3 coding DNA: TGTGCCAGCAGCGTAGTTGGCGGGGCCGAGGGTTCACCCCTCCACTTT. Its translation is CASSVVGGAEGSPLHF.

The rearrangement uses TRBV18 and TRBJ1-5; D possibly corresponds to TRBD1 (5 bases). This CDR3 spans 16 amino acids. Germline CDR1 reads KGHSH; CDR2 reads LQKENI. The V gene lost 1 base and the J gene lost 0 bases, with 10 bases spanning the gap. CDR3 DNA: TGTGCCAGCTCACCACTTTCCGGGGGTAGCAATCAGCCCCAGCATTTT. Its translation is CASSPLSGGSNQPQHF.

This chain connects TRBV30 to TRBJ1-2; 9 bases fit TRBD1. The V gene's germline CDR1 is GTSNPN and CDR2 SVGIG (reference sequence). CDR3 length: 14 residues. V was clipped by 0 bases and J by 8 bases; unmatched bases: 7. The CDR3, as DNA: TGTGCCTGGAGTGTACTCCGGGACAGGGAAGGCTACACCTTC. It is translated as CAWSVLRDREGYTF.

V gene TRBV6-5 combines with J gene TRBJ2-1; tentative D call: TRBD1 (5 bases). This CDR3 is 14 amino acids long. Trimming pared 8 bases from V and 4 bases from J, leaving 15 bases between. Germline V gene data show CDR1 as MNHEY and CDR2 as SVGAGI. The CDR3 DNA sequence: TGTGCCAGCCAACGGACACTGGAATACAATGAGCAGTTCTTC. Translating it yields CASQRTLEYNEQFF.

J is TRBJ2-3 and V is TRBV13, with 13 bases lining up with TRBD2. CDR3 length: 18 amino acids. Germline lookup yields CDR1 PRHDT and CDR2 FYEKMQ (reference sequence). The V segment lost 2 bases and the J segment 6 bases; nucleotides outside the gene matches: 11. The CDR3 DNA sequence: TGTGCCAGCAGCTTATCACTAGCGGGAGGGCAATGGTTGGATACGCAGTATTTT. Its protein product is CASSLSLAGGQWLDTQYF.

The rearrangement uses TRBV5-4 and TRBJ2-5; TRBD2 agrees at 10 bases. The end of the DNA is better explained by TRBJ2-7, so the J call may be wrong. The CDR3 is made up of 15 amino acids. Germline CDR1 and CDR2: SGHNT and YYREEE (reference sequence). The CDR3 DNA is TGTGCCAGCAGCCAGGCTGCGGGACTAGCGAGCGAGCAGTACTTC. It specifies CASSQAAGLASEQYF.

This clone appeared a few times. This chain uses TRBV7-2 with TRBJ2-3; TRBD2 matches at 14 bases. Trimming removed 5 bases from V and 4 bases from J; junction bases left unmatched: 5. This CDR3 has 16 amino acids. The germline V gene encodes CDR1 SGHTA and CDR2 FQGNSA. The CDR3 nucleotides are TGTGCCAGCAGCCCCGGACTAGCGGGAGGTCCAGATACGCAGTATTTT. Protein product: CASSPGLAGGPDTQYF.

The chain joins TRBV19 to TRBJ2-7; weak D call: TRBD2 (7 bases). Trimming took off 3 bases at V and 2 bases at J, with 17 bases between the two ends. There are 16 residues in the CDR3. Per germline, CDR1 LNHDA and CDR2 SQIVND (reference sequence). The CDR3 DNA sequence: TGTGCCAGTAGTATGGGTTGGGGGGGGACAACCTACGAGCAGTACTTC. Translation gives CASSMGWGGTTYEQYF.